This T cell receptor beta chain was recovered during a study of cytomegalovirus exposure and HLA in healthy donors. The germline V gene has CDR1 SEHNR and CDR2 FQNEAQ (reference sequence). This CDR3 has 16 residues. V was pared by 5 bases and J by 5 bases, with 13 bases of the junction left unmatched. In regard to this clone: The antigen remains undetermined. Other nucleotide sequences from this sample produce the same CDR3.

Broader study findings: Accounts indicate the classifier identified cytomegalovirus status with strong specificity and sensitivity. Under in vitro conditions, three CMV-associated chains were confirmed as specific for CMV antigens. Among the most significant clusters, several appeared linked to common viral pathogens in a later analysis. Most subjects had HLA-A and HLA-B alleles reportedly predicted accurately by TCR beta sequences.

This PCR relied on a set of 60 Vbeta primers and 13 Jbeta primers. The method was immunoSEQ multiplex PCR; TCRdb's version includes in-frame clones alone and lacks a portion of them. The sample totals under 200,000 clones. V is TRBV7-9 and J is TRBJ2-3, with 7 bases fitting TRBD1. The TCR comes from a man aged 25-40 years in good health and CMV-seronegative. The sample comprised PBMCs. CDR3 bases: TGTGCCAGCAGCCACGTAGACGGGACAGAAAGAGATACGCAGTATTTT. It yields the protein CASSHVDGTERDTQYF.